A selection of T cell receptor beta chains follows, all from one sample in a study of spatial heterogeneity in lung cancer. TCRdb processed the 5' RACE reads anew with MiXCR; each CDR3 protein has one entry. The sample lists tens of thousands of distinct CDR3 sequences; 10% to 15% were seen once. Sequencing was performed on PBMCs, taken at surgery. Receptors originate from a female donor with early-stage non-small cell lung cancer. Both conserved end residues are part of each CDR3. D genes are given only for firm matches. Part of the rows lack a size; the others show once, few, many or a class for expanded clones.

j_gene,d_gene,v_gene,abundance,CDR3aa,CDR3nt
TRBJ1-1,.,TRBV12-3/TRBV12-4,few,CASSLHRPLSTEAFF,TGTGCCAGCAGTTTACACAGGCCCCTAAGCACTGAAGCTTTCTTT
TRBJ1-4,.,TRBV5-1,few,CASSLAGGSGEKLFF,TGCGCCAGCAGCTTGGCCGGGGGGTCGGGTGAAAAACTGTTTTTT
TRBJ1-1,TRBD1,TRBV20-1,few,CSARVPVTGGNTEAFF,TGCAGTGCTAGAGTTCCTGTGACAGGGGGGAACACTGAAGCTTTCTTT
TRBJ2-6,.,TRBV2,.,CASSEPRQSGANVLTF,TGTGCCAGCAGTGAACCCCGGCAGTCTGGGGCCAACGTCCTGACTTTC
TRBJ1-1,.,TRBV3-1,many,CASSTRGDTEAFF,TGTGCCAGCAGCACACGCGGGGACACTGAAGCTTTCTTT
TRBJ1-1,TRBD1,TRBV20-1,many,CSASRPGQGLDTEAFF,TGCAGTGCGTCCCGACCGGGACAGGGCTTGGACACTGAAGCTTTCTTT
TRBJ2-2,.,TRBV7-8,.,CASSFGPFQTGELFF,TGTGCCAGCAGCTTTGGTCCCTTTCAGACCGGGGAGCTGTTTTTT
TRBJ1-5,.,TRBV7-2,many,CASSSYNNQPQHF,TGTGCCAGCAGCTCCTATAACAATCAGCCCCAGCATTTT
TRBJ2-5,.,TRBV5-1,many,CASSLSQETQYF,TGCGCCAGCAGCTTGAGCCAAGAGACCCAGTACTTC
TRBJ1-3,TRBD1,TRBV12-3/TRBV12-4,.,CASTFSSGQFFRNTIYF,TGTGCCAGCACCTTCTCCTCGGGACAGTTCTTTAGAAACACCATATATTTT
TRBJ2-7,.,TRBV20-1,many,CSARGWGSYEQYF,TGCAGTGCTAGGGGTTGGGGTTCGTACGAGCAGTACTTC
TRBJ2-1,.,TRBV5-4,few,CASSLGTTPSYNEQFF,TGTGCCAGCAGCTTGGGGACGACCCCCTCCTACAATGAGCAGTTCTTC
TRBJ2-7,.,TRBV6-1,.,CASSPLRGHYEQYF,TGTGCCAGCAGTCCGCTTCGGGGGCACTACGAGCAGTACTTC
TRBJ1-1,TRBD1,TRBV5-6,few,CASSLQGGAGTEAFF,TGTGCCAGCAGCCTACAGGGGGGAGCCGGCACTGAAGCTTTCTTT
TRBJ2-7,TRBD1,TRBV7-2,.,CASSLAVGGFEQYF,TGTGCCAGCAGCTTAGCCGTAGGGGGCTTCGAGCAGTACTTC